Presented here are 23 T cell receptor beta chains from one specimen sequenced in a study of blood T cell repertoires in COVID-19 (dated by TCRdb to 2018 to 2021). Library prep was done by the immunoSEQ multiplex PCR assay. The immuneACCESS repertoire file appears here via TCRdb, limited to in-frame rearrangements. These files lack a portion of the clones; in checked studies, under half of the deficit traces to unresolved V genes, and the cause of the others is not known. This sample is represented by roughly 330,000 clones; 85% to 90% of them were singletons. Jointly, the top ten make up under 5% of the sample. The sample was peripheral blood. These receptors were collected from a woman aged 50 to 60 with active or convalescent COVID-19.

This clone was recorded once. The chain uses TRBV2 and TRBJ1-1, with TRBD1 as a possible D gene (6 bases). CDR1 and CDR2 (germline): SNHLY, FYNNEI. This CDR3 is built from 15 residues. The V end was cut by 1 base, the J end by 1 base, with 10 bases between. The CDR3 loop reads CASSEEVQGNTEAFF. The CDR3 DNA is TGTGCCAGCAGTGAAGAGGTACAGGGGAACACTGAAGCTTTCTTT.

The J gene is TRBJ1-3, the V gene TRBV5-1; TRBD1 is a possible D gene (6 bases). CDR1 SGHRS and CDR2 YFSETQ come from the germline V gene. Trimming took 0 bases from V and 0 from J, leaving 13 bases between them. The CDR3 is 17 residues long. For the CDR3, the DNA is TGCGCCAGCAGCTTGGACCGGGACACTCCCTCTGGAAACACCATATATTTT. Amino acid sequence: CASSLDRDTPSGNTIYF.

This chain joins TRBV7-6 and TRBJ2-1; TRBD2 is a possible D gene (5 bases). The V end was cut by 3 bases, the J end by 7 bases, with 10 bases between. There are 13 residues in the CDR3. Germline V gene sequence: CDR1 SGHVS, CDR2 FNYEAQ. CDR3 protein: CASSFQLGNEQFF. DNA for the CDR3: TGTGCCAGCAGCTTCCAACTAGGGAATGAGCAGTTCTTC.

This clone occurred a few times. The chain carries TRBV7-2 and TRBJ2-2, with 11 bases fitting TRBD2. The trim removed 3 bases at V and 3 bases at J, leaving 3 bases unmatched. The CDR3 is 16 amino acids. Germline CDR1 and CDR2: SGHTA and FQGNSA. The CDR3 DNA reads TGTGCCAGCAGCTTCCTAGCGGGAGGTGACACCGGGGAGCTGTTTTTT. Amino acids: CASSFLAGGDTGELFF.

V is TRBV5-4 and J is TRBJ2-3, with 15 bases fitting TRBD2. Trimming at V came to 4 bases and at J to 1 base, leaving 13 bases not matched to a gene. Germline CDR1 is SGHNT and CDR2 is YYREEE (reference sequence). This CDR3 spans 20 amino acids. The CDR3 DNA follows: TGTGCCAGCAGCCCGCCGCCGGGACTAGCGGGAGGAAGGGGCACAGATACGCAGTATTTT. Protein sequence: CASSPPPGLAGGRGTDTQYF.

DNA for the CDR3: TGCGCCAGCAGCTTGGGGGCGCTACGCACAGATACGCAGTATTTT. It is translated as CASSLGALRTDTQYF. The rearrangement uses TRBV5-1 and TRBJ2-3; no reliable D call. The CDR3 contains 15 residues. Germline V gene data show CDR1 as SGHRS and CDR2 as YFSETQ. V lost 0 bases and J lost 1, with 9 bases in between.

The chain couples TRBV4-3 to TRBJ2-1, with 14 bases lining up with TRBD2. The V segment lost 5 bases and the J segment 0 bases; nucleotides outside the gene matches: 3. CDR3 size: 17 residues. Germline-derived CDR1 and CDR2 are LGHNA and YSLEER. The CDR3 sequence: CASSRLAGGSSYNEQFF. Written as DNA, the CDR3 is TGCGCCAGCAGCAGACTAGCGGGGGGGAGCTCCTACAATGAGCAGTTCTTC.

This chain connects TRBV2 to TRBJ1-1; maybe TRBD1 (6 bases). V was shortened by 3 bases and J by 7 bases, with 15 bases between the two germline ends. The germline gives CDR1 SNHLY, CDR2 FYNNEI. The CDR3 consists of 14 residues. The CDR3 DNA sequence: TGTGCCAGCAGTGACACAGGGAAGGGGTTTGAAGCTTTCTTT. This codes for CASSDTGKGFEAFF.

This rearrangement joins TRBV11-1 to TRBJ2-7, with a weak D call TRBD1 (6 bases). There are 14 residues in the CDR3. The germline gives CDR1 SGHAT, CDR2 FQDESV (reference sequence). With 4 bases removed from V and 2 bases from J, the gap between germline ends came to 12 bases. CDR3 sequence reads: CASSSWTATYEQYF. The DNA for the CDR3 is TGTGCCAGCAGCTCTTGGACAGCCACCTACGAGCAGTACTTC.

The chain joins TRBV29-1 to TRBJ2-1; 10 nucleotides match TRBD1. Unmatched junction bases numbered 6, after V lost 6 bases and J lost 1 base. Looked up from germline, CDR1 is SQVTM and CDR2 is ANQGSEA. There are 15 residues in the CDR3. CDR3 sequence (DNA): TGCAGCGTCCGACAGGGGGCGGGATCCTACAATGAGCAGTTCTTC. Protein product: CSVRQGAGSYNEQFF.

This clone occurred a few times. The rearrangement links TRBV10-3 to TRBJ2-3; 11 nucleotides align to TRBD1. CDR1 ENHRY and CDR2 SYGVKD come from the germline V gene. There are 15 residues in the CDR3. Trimming removed 10 bases from V and 2 bases from J; junction bases left unmatched: 8. The CDR3 loop is CATSDRGRDTDTQYF. CDR3 in DNA: TGTGCCACCTCGGACAGGGGGCGCGACACAGATACGCAGTATTTT.

CDR3 amino acids: CASSLGTGAFGYTF. Here the CDR3 DNA reads TGTGCCAGCAGTTTAGGCACAGGGGCGTTCGGCTACACCTTC. The rearrangement links TRBV28 to TRBJ1-2; 7 positions match TRBD1. V trimming: 2 bases; J trimming: 8 bases; junction bases outside the gene matches: 8. The CDR3 sequence is 14 residues long. Germline CDR1 MDHEN, CDR2 SYDVKM.

This clone came up once. This chain uses TRBV5-1 with TRBJ2-1; D is possibly TRBD2 (5 bases). Germline V gives CDR1 SGHRS, CDR2 YFSETQ. The CDR3 totals 15 residues. The V end lost 0 bases, the J end lost 5 bases, and 12 bases lay between the germline ends. CDR3 in DNA: TGCGCCAGCAGCTTGGGGCGGATCGGGAACAATGAGCAGTTCTTC. Translating gives CASSLGRIGNNEQFF.

The gene calls are TRBV28 and TRBJ1-3; 8 bases map to TRBD1. The CDR3 runs to 14 residues. Germline CDR1 is MDHEN and CDR2 is SYDVKM. V trimming: 6 bases; J trimming: 6 bases; junction bases outside the gene matches: 7. This CDR3 is CASSSQGAPNTIYF. The CDR3 coding sequence is TGTGCCAGCAGCTCGCAGGGGGCGCCAAACACCATATATTTT.

This clone has just one count. The CDR3 loop is CASSSANTGELFF. The CDR3 DNA sequence: TGTGCCAGCAGTTCGGCGAACACCGGGGAGCTGTTTTTT. The genes are TRBV28 and TRBJ2-2; D is unresolved. V was shortened by 4 bases and J by 0 bases, with 3 bases between the two germline ends. The CDR3 is 13 amino acids. CDR1 and CDR2 (germline): MDHEN, SYDVKM.

This chain links TRBV15 with TRBJ2-3; 9 positions agree with TRBD2. Per germline, CDR1 LNHNV and CDR2 YYDKDF (reference sequence). V dropped 5 bases and J dropped 5; count of bases not matched to a gene: 14. There are 17 residues in the CDR3. Here the CDR3 DNA reads TGTGCCACCAGCCCCGGCGGAGGAGCTAGCGGGGTAGATACGCAGTATTTT. Translated: CATSPGGGASGVDTQYF.

The J gene is TRBJ1-4, the V gene TRBV3-1 (or the pseudogene TRBV3-2); TRBD1 is a possible D gene (5 bases). The CDR3 extends over 16 amino acids. Trimming stripped 0 bases from V and 1 base from J, with 9 bases between. Germline loops: CDR1 LGHDT, CDR2 YNNKEL (reference sequence). The CDR3 nucleotides read TGTGCCAGCAGCCAAGATCGTGACAGAACTAATGAAAAACTGTTTTTT. The encoded protein is CASSQDRDRTNEKLFF.

V and J are TRBV18 and TRBJ2-1; 9 positions match TRBD2. CDR1 and CDR2 from the germline V gene are KGHSH and LQKENI. Trimming cost V 3 bases and J 5 bases; bases outside gene matches: 5. The CDR3 has 15 residues. In DNA, the CDR3 is TGTGCCAGCTCACCGTCTAGCGGGGAAAACAATGAGCAGTTCTTC. As protein: CASSPSSGENNEQFF. Drawing the rest from reference TRBV18 and TRBJ2-1, the complete variable domain is NAGVMQNPRHLVRRRGQEARLRCSPMKGHSHVYWYRQLPEEGLKFMVYLQKENIIDESGMPKERFSAEFPKEGPSILRIQQVVRGDSAAYFCASSPSSGENNEQFFGPGTRLTVL.

The gene calls are TRBV30 and TRBJ1-1; D remains unclear. Trimming removed 4 bases from V and 0 bases from J, with 12 bases in between. The CDR3 has 14 residues. Germline lookup yields CDR1 GTSNPN and CDR2 SVGIG (reference sequence). As DNA, the CDR3 is TGTGCCTGGATCAAGGTGGAGATGAACACTGAAGCTTTCTTT. Its translation: CAWIKVEMNTEAFF.

This clone was seen only a few times. The gene calls are TRBV28 and TRBJ2-7, with a possible D match to TRBD2 (7 bases). This CDR3 contains 13 residues. Trimming removed 5 bases at V and 4 bases at J, with 12 bases between. The V gene's germline CDR1 is MDHEN and CDR2 SYDVKM. The CDR3 DNA is TGTGCCAGCAGTGGGGGGGCACCTTACGAGCAGTACTTC. Its translation is CASSGGAPYEQYF.

In its sample, this clone was seen many times. J is TRBJ2-7 and V is TRBV19; D remains ambiguous. Trimming removed 7 bases from V and 0 bases from J, with 13 bases in between. The germline CDR1 and CDR2 sequences are LNHDA and SQIVND (reference sequence). This CDR3 contains 14 residues. The chain's CDR3 is CASKSTVSSYEQYF. The DNA of the CDR3 is TGTGCCAGTAAAAGTACAGTAAGCTCCTACGAGCAGTACTTC.

The rearrangement joins TRBV7-8 to TRBJ2-1; 8 bases fit TRBD2. The CDR3 spans 16 residues. Trimming took 5 bases from V and 10 from J; bases not matched to a gene: 16. Germline values: CDR1 SGHVS, CDR2 FQNEAQ. CDR3 coding DNA: TGTGCCAGCAGCCACGCGGGCGGGGGGCGGATCACGGAGCAGTTCTTC. The encoded protein is CASSHAGGGRITEQFF.

The chain has TRBV7-2 and TRBJ2-3; possibly TRBD2 for D (5 bases). Germline lookup yields CDR1 SGHTA and CDR2 FQGNSA. This CDR3 spans 14 amino acids. Trimming pared 4 bases from V and 2 bases from J, leaving 10 bases between. In nucleotides, the CDR3 is TGTGCCAGCAGCTCTCGAGGGTTCACAGATACGCAGTATTTT. This translates into CASSSRGFTDTQYF.